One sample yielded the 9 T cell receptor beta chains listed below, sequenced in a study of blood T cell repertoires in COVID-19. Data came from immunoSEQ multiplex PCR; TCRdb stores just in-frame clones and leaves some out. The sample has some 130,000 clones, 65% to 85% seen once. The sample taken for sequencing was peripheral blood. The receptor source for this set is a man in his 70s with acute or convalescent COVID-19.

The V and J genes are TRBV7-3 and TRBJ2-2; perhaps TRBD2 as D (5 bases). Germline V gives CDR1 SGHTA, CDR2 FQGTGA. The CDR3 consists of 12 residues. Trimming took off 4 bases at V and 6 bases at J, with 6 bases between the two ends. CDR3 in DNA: TGTGCCAGCAGCTCCGGGGCCGGGGAGCTGTTTTTT. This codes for CASSSGAGELFF.

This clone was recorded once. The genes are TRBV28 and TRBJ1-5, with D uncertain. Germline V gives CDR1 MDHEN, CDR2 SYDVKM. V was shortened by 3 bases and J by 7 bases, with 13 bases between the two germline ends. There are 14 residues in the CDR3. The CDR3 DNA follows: TGTGCCAGCAGTTTGGCCCGGGAGGGACAGCCCCAGCATTTT. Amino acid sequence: CASSLAREGQPQHF.

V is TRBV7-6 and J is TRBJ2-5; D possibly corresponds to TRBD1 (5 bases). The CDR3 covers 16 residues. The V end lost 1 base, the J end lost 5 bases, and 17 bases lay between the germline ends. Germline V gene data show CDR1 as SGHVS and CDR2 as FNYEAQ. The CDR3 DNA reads TGTGCCAGCAGCTTAGGTCAGGGTACGGTTTGGGAGACCCAGTACTTC. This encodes CASSLGQGTVWETQYF.

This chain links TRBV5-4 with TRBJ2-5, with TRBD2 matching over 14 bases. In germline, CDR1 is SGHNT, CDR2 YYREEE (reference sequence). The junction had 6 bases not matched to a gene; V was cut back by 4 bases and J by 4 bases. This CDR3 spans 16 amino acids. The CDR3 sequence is CASSLTGLAGGETQYF. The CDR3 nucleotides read TGTGCCAGCAGCCTGACCGGACTAGCGGGAGGAGAGACCCAGTACTTC.

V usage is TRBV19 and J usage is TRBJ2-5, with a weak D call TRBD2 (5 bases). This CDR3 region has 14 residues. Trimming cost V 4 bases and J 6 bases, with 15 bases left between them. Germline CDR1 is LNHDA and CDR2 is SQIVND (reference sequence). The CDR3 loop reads CASSRSGSGKTQYF. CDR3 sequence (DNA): TGTGCCAGTAGTAGAAGTGGTTCGGGAAAGACCCAGTACTTC.

This CDR3 reads CASSLVQGHEQYF. In DNA, the CDR3 is TGTGCCAGCAGCTTAGTCCAGGGCCACGAGCAGTACTTC. The J gene is TRBJ2-7, the V gene TRBV13, with D possibly matching TRBD1 (5 bases). Germline values: CDR1 PRHDT, CDR2 FYEKMQ (reference sequence). This CDR3 is 13 amino acids long. The V end was cut by 1 base, the J end by 5 bases, with 9 bases between.

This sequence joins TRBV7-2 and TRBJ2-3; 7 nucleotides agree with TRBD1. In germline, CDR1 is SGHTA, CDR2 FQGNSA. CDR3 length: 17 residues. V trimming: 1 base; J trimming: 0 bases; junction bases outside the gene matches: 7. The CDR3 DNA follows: TGTGCCAGCAGCTTAGACCACGGGACAGCTAGCACAGATACGCAGTATTTT. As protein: CASSLDHGTASTDTQYF.

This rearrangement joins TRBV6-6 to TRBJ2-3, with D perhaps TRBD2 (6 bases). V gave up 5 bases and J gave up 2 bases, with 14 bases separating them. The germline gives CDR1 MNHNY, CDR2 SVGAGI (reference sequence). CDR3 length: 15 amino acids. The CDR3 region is CASSSPGVNTDTQYF. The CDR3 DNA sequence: TGTGCCAGCAGTAGCCCGGGGGTCAACACAGATACGCAGTATTTT.

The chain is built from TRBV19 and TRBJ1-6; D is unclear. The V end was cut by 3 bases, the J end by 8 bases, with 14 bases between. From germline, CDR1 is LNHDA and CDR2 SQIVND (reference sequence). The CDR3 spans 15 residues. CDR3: CASSMRAGGDSPLHF. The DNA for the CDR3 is TGTGCCAGTAGTATGCGGGCGGGAGGTGATTCACCCCTCCACTTT.